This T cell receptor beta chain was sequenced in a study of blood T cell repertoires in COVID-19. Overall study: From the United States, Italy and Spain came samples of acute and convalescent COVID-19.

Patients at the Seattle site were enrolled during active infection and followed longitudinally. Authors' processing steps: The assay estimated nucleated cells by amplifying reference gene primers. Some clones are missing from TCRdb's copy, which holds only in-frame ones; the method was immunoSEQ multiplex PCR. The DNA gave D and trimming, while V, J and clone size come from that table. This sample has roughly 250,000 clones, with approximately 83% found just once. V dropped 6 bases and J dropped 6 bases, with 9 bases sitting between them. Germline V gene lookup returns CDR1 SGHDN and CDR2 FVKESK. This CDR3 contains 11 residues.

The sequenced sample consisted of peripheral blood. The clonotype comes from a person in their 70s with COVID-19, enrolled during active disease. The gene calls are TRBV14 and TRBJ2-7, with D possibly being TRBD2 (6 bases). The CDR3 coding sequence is TGTGCCAGCAGTCTGGGGGGCGAGCAGTACTTC. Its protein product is CASSLGGEQYF. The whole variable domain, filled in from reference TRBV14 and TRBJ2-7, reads EAGVTQFPSHSVIEKGQTVTLRCDPISGHDNLYWYRRVMGKEIKFLLHFVKESKQDESGMPNNRFLAERTGGTYSTLKVQPAELEDSGVYFCASSLGGEQYFGPGTRLTVT.